This entry is about one T cell receptor beta chain. Germline loops: CDR1 MDHEN, CDR2 SYDVKM. This CDR3 has 17 amino acids. The J segment lost 3 bases and the V segment lost 2 bases, leaving 9 bases of the junction unmatched. This sample is part of a study of T cell changes during pregnancy in multiple sclerosis. Sequenced by immunoSEQ multiplex PCR; TCRdb stores in-frame clones only, minus some. The sample records some 60,000 clones, 93% being singletons. The gene calls are TRBV28 and TRBJ1-5; 8 bases fit TRBD1. This sample comprised peripheral blood, obtained after pregnancy. The receptor was isolated from a female donor with multiple sclerosis, enrolled in a pregnancy study. CDR3 loop: CASSLEGTGFINQPQHF. DNA for the CDR3: TGTGCCAGCAGTTTAGAGGGGACAGGATTTATCAATCAGCCCCAGCATTTT.